Shown below are 17 T cell receptor beta chains from a single sample sequenced in a study of blood T cells in healthy people across ages. A J-beta primer mix and a sample-barcoded 5' primer were used in a second PCR of about 7 to 12 cycles. One entry per CDR3 protein results from TCRdb running MiXCR on the 5' RACE reads. Of about 1.8 million distinct CDR3 sequences in the sample, roughly 52% are singletons; the top ten hold over 2%. The sample consisted of blood. The receptors originated from a woman aged 40 to 55 in good health.

The chain carries TRBV20-1 and TRBJ1-5; TRBD1 matches at 8 bases. With V trimmed by 3 bases and J by 0 bases, 13 bases remained unmatched. Germline-derived CDR1 and CDR2 are DFQATT and SNEGSKA (reference sequence). This CDR3 spans 18 amino acids. This chain's CDR3 is CSASSRSGQGYSNQPQHF. The CDR3 DNA reads as TGCAGTGCTAGCTCACGTTCCGGACAGGGTTATAGCAATCAGCCCCAGCATTTT.

The V and J genes are TRBV20-1 and TRBJ1-2; TRBD1 agrees at 8 bases. The CDR3 is 13 residues long. The J segment lost 8 bases and the V segment lost 3 bases, leaving 8 bases of the junction unmatched. From germline, CDR1 is DFQATT and CDR2 SNEGSKA (reference sequence). The CDR3 spells CSARDREGRGYTF. As DNA, the CDR3 is TGCAGTGCTAGGGACAGGGAGGGTAGAGGCTACACCTTC.

The V call is TRBV6-1, the J call TRBJ1-1; D call uncertain. The ends were cut back, 1 base at V and 1 base at J, with 10 bases in the middle. The CDR3 extends over 15 amino acids. Germline V CDR1 and CDR2: MNHNS, SASEGT. The DNA of the CDR3 is TGTGCCAGCAGTGAAGTAGGACTGGGGAACACTGAAGCTTTCTTT. Protein sequence: CASSEVGLGNTEAFF.

Only a few counts were recorded for this clonotype. The chain is built from TRBV28 and TRBJ2-6, with 9 bases that match TRBD1. Germline assignment: CDR1 MDHEN and CDR2 SYDVKM. The CDR3 has 19 residues. Trimming at V came to 2 bases and at J to 0 bases, leaving 8 bases not matched to a gene. The DNA for the CDR3 is TGTGCCAGCAGTTTAGGGCCGGGACAGGGACCCTCTGGGGCCAACGTCCTGACTTTC. Its translation is CASSLGPGQGPSGANVLTF. The variable domain in full, completed from reference TRBV28 and TRBJ2-6, reads DVKVTQSSRYLVKRTGEKVFLECVQDMDHENMFWYRQDPGLGLRLIYFSYDVKMKEKGDIPEGYSVSREKKERFSLILESASTNQTSMYLCASSLGPGQGPSGANVLTFGAGSRLTVL.

The sample holds a few counts of this clonotype. The chain combines TRBV18 with TRBJ2-7; possibly TRBD1 for D (7 bases). Germline assignment: CDR1 KGHSH and CDR2 LQKENI. CDR3 size: 15 residues. V lost 2 bases and J 3 bases, leaving 14 bases between the germline ends. CDR3 sequence reads: CASSPSRGVNYEQYF. The CDR3 nucleotides are TGTGCCAGCTCACCATCCAGGGGGGTAAACTACGAGCAGTACTTC.

Only a few counts were recorded for this clonotype. The V gene is TRBV5-1, the J gene TRBJ2-7; no reliable D call. V dropped 0 bases and J dropped 4 bases, with 11 bases sitting between them. The CDR3 runs to 14 residues. Per the germline V gene, CDR1 is SGHRS and CDR2 is YFSETQ. The CDR3 loop reads CASSLEVVSYEQYF. CDR3 nucleotides: TGCGCCAGCAGCTTGGAGGTGGTATCATACGAGCAGTACTTC.

The rearrangement uses TRBV6-6 and TRBJ2-3; tentative D call: TRBD2 (5 bases). Germline CDR1 MNHNY, CDR2 SVGAGI (reference sequence). The CDR3 is 15 residues long. The V and J ends lost 4 bases and 2 bases respectively, with 13 bases between them. CDR3 DNA: TGTGCCAGCAGTTGCACAGCGGCCACCACAGATACGCAGTATTTT. Translating it yields CASSCTAATTDTQYF.

This rearrangement joins TRBV3-1 to TRBJ2-7; 10 nucleotides match TRBD2. The J call is doubtful: the DNA matches TRBJ2-5 better. The germline gives CDR1 LGHDT, CDR2 YNNKEL (reference sequence). CDR3 length equals 16 residues. CDR3 region: CASSLLTSGVKKTQYF. In nucleotides, the CDR3 is TGTGCCAGCAGCCTTCTAACTAGCGGGGTTAAGAAGACCCAGTACTTC.

This clonotype appeared a few times. J is TRBJ2-6 and V is TRBV29-1; D might be TRBD1 (6 bases). The V gene's germline CDR1 is SQVTM and CDR2 ANQGSEA. The V gene lost 2 bases and the J gene lost 0 bases, with 11 bases spanning the gap. The CDR3 spans 16 residues. The CDR3: CSVEQGFHSGANVLTF. The CDR3 bases are TGCAGCGTTGAACAGGGGTTCCACTCTGGGGCCAACGTCCTGACTTTC.

The genes are TRBV5-1 and TRBJ1-1; 9 nucleotides align to TRBD1. The CDR3 runs 13 residues. In germline, CDR1 is SGHRS, CDR2 YFSETQ. J was trimmed by 6 bases and V by 4 bases; bases with no gene match: 4. The CDR3 here is CASSVNRGPEAFF. DNA for the CDR3: TGCGCCAGCAGCGTGAACAGGGGGCCTGAAGCTTTCTTT.

The rearrangement links TRBV12-3 or TRBV12-4 to TRBJ1-2, with unresolved D. The CDR3 spans 13 residues. The V end was cut by 2 bases, the J end by 8 bases, with 12 bases between. CDR3 bases: TGTGCCAGCAGTTTATCGGGGATTTACGGCTACACCTTC. Protein product: CASSLSGIYGYTF.

To note about this clonotype: One end of the junction is discordant with germline, which a read error may explain. The chain links TRBV7-2 to TRBJ2-2, with a possible D match to TRBD2 (6 bases). The CDR3 totals 11 residues. The germline V gene has CDR1 SGHTA and CDR2 FQGNSA. CDR3 amino acids: CASSAGGVLFF. CDR3 nucleotide sequence: TGTGCCAGCTCAGCGGGTGGGGTGCTGTTTTTT.

With regard to this clonotype: One end of the junction fails to match germline, which may point to a read error. This chain uses TRBV29-1 with TRBJ2-1; 9 nucleotides align to TRBD1. CDR3 size: 14 residues. Germline-derived CDR1 and CDR2 are SQVTM and ANQGSEA. The CDR3 DNA reads as TGCAGCGCTAGACAGGGGGAGAAGTACAATGAGCGGTTCTTC. Translating it yields CSARQGEKYNERFF.

In its sample, this clonotype was seen many times. This chain connects TRBV7-9 to TRBJ2-3; tentative D call: TRBD2 (5 bases). The V end lost 7 bases, the J end lost 0 bases, and 17 bases lay between the germline ends. Germline V gene data show CDR1 as SEHNR and CDR2 as FQNEAQ (reference sequence). The CDR3 length is 16 residues. For the CDR3, the DNA is TGTGCCAGCACCCACAGCCGGGGAACTAGCACAGATACGCAGTATTTT. Protein sequence: CASTHSRGTSTDTQYF.

The V call is TRBV11-2, the J call TRBJ1-1, with 9 bases aligning to TRBD1. CDR3 length: 19 amino acids. Germline CDR1 and CDR2: SGHAT and FQNNGV. With V trimmed by 2 bases and J by 0 bases, 13 bases remained unmatched. The CDR3 coding sequence is TGTGCCAGCAGCTTACAAAACCCAACAGGGGGCCCTTTGAACACTGAAGCTTTCTTT. This gives the protein CASSLQNPTGGPLNTEAFF.

The V and J genes are TRBV20-1 and TRBJ1-2; TRBD1 matches 8 bases. The CDR3 is 12 amino acids. V shed 8 bases, J shed 4 bases, and the junction held 6 bases outside the gene matches. In germline, CDR1 is DFQATT, CDR2 SNEGSKA (reference sequence). CDR3 amino acids: CSLDRGAYGYTF. For the CDR3, the DNA is TGCAGTCTTGACAGGGGCGCCTATGGCTACACCTTC.

The chain combines TRBV20-1 with TRBJ2-1, with 9 bases lining up with TRBD2. V shed 0 bases and J 9 bases; nucleotides not matched to a gene: 6. Germline values: CDR1 DFQATT, CDR2 SNEGSKA (reference sequence). The CDR3 extends over 14 amino acids. CDR3 region: CSARDPRGGVEQFF. In DNA, the CDR3 is TGCAGTGCTAGAGACCCGCGGGGGGGCGTTGAGCAGTTCTTC.